The rows below give T cell receptor beta chains drawn from one sample of a study of OX40 agonist ivuxolimab in advanced cancers. TCRdb's table, derived via immunoSEQ multiplex PCR, lists solely in-frame clones and lacks some. The data contain 90,000 or so clones, 75% to 90% of them singletons. Here the sequenced sample was CD4+ or CD8+ T cells sorted from blood, taken in a trial of the OX40 agonist ivuxolimab. The receptors were sampled from an adult with an advanced solid tumor such as melanoma, head and neck, liver or kidney cancer. Each CDR3 is given with its conserved first and last residue.

J gene: TRBJ2-1; V gene: TRBV27; CDR3 protein: CASSWGGASYNEQFF
J gene: TRBJ1-2; V gene: TRBV7-2; CDR3 protein: CASSLGRRGIGYTF
J gene: TRBJ1-3; V gene: TRBV7-3; CDR3 protein: CASSLRPPGTGNTIYF
J gene: TRBJ1-4; V gene: TRBV6-5; CDR3 protein: CASSYSGQNEKLFF
J gene: TRBJ1-2; V gene: TRBV9; CDR3 protein: CASSVQPGNYGYTF
J gene: TRBJ1-1; V gene: TRBV5-1; CDR3 protein: CASKRGGRENTEAFF
J gene: TRBJ1-2; V gene: TRBV30; CDR3 protein: CAWSVGQLRRDGYTF
J gene: TRBJ2-7; V gene: TRBV9; CDR3 protein: CASSPGLDRATYEQYF
J gene: TRBJ2-7; V gene: TRBV19; CDR3 protein: CASSATGTPTYEQYF
J gene: TRBJ2-5; V gene: TRBV29-1; CDR3 protein: CSSGSSWGPQYF
J gene: TRBJ2-7; V gene: TRBV28; CDR3 protein: CASSRGRYRNF
J gene: TRBJ1-2; V gene: TRBV5-3; CDR3 protein: CARMGSYGYTF
J gene: TRBJ2-7; V gene: TRBV6-6; CDR3 protein: CASSLTGEASEQYF
J gene: TRBJ2-5; V gene: TRBV11-2; CDR3 protein: CASSPTGVGETQYF
J gene: TRBJ1-2; V gene: TRBV19; CDR3 protein: CASRQGIGGYTF
J gene: TRBJ1-2; V gene: TRBV15; CDR3 protein: CATSRGAGQGIYGYTF
J gene: TRBJ1-5; V gene: TRBV4-3; CDR3 protein: CASSQDWGEATDSNQPQHF
J gene: TRBJ2-7; V gene: TRBV5-8; CDR3 protein: CASSLTTYEQYF
J gene: TRBJ1-2; V gene: TRBV14; CDR3 protein: CASSQETRGAEMHTF
J gene: TRBJ2-7; V gene: TRBV28; CDR3 protein: CASSLRLGRDISSYEQYF
J gene: TRBJ1-2; V gene: TRBV5-8; CDR3 protein: CASSLSRGRGYTF
J gene: TRBJ2-3; V gene: TRBV30; CDR3 protein: CAWSVNRYTDTQYF
J gene: TRBJ2-1; V gene: TRBV10-3; CDR3 protein: CAIQATGNNEQFF
J gene: TRBJ2-5; V gene: TRBV6-1; CDR3 protein: CASSEIKETQYF
J gene: TRBJ2-5; V gene: TRBV7-3; CDR3 protein: CASGAGGPRGTQYF
J gene: TRBJ2-5; V gene: TRBV5-1; CDR3 protein: CASSPTSLDQETQYF
J gene: TRBJ1-1; V gene: TRBV27; CDR3 protein: CASSLRENTEAFF
J gene: TRBJ1-1; V gene: TRBV19; CDR3 protein: CASSMAGDGTEAFF
J gene: TRBJ1-1; V gene: TRBV6-5; CDR3 protein: CASRTVNTEAFF
J gene: TRBJ2-3; V gene: TRBV11-2; CDR3 protein: CASSFSGISTDTQYF
J gene: TRBJ2-1; V gene: TRBV28; CDR3 protein: CASSRTTGGVNEQFF
J gene: TRBJ1-2; V gene: TRBV10-3; CDR3 protein: CAISGANYGYTF
J gene: TRBJ1-1; V gene: TRBV19; CDR3 protein: CASKGARARTEAFF
J gene: TRBJ2-3; V gene: TRBV7-8; CDR3 protein: CASSLHPDTQYF
J gene: TRBJ2-7; V gene: TRBV5-5; CDR3 protein: CASSLGDPIEQYF
J gene: TRBJ1-2; V gene: TRBV9; CDR3 protein: CASSAPGVPQYGYTF
J gene: TRBJ1-2; V gene: TRBV27; CDR3 protein: CASPPRAGNLLGGYTF
J gene: TRBJ2-2; V gene: TRBV5-1; CDR3 protein: CASSLNRPGGELFF
J gene: TRBJ2-1; V gene: TRBV9; CDR3 protein: CASSVGPGVYEQFF
J gene: TRBJ2-7; V gene: TRBV7-2; CDR3 protein: CASSLAGISTYEQYF
J gene: TRBJ1-2; V gene: TRBV7-2; CDR3 protein: CASRPAEDYGYTF
J gene: TRBJ1-1; V gene: TRBV5-8; CDR3 protein: CASSLMGVNTEAFF
J gene: TRBJ2-3; V gene: TRBV18; CDR3 protein: CASSPYSATSTDTQYF